The clone carrying this T cell receptor beta chain has ten or more counts. Its antigen is not identified. Amplifying from RNA transcripts, the study obtained TCR beta CDR3 regions. After a first-round RT-PCR with HTBI primers, a second-round multiplex PCR was run. TCRdb used MiXCR to reprocess the multiplex PCR reads, holding one entry per CDR3 protein. The data hold hundreds of thousands of distinct CDR3 sequences, with 15% observed a single time. The data belong to a study of Graves' ophthalmopathy and Graves' hyperthyroidism. Study outcomes and limitations: Most thyroid-expanded clonotypes exceeding 0.001 frequency were also found in blood.

Per the germline V gene, CDR1 is KGHDR and CDR2 is SFDVKD. This CDR3 region has 14 residues. The V and J ends lost 6 bases and 7 bases, in that order; junction bases with no gene match: 5. The sample taken for sequencing was peripheral blood. The chain uses TRBV24-1 and TRBJ1-2, with TRBD1 matching 12 bases. The TCR was taken from a woman aged 18-29 years with stable Graves' hyperthyroidism. DNA for the CDR3: TGTGCCACCAGTCCGGGACAGGGGGCCGCTGGCTACACCTTC. This gives the protein CATSPGQGAAGYTF.